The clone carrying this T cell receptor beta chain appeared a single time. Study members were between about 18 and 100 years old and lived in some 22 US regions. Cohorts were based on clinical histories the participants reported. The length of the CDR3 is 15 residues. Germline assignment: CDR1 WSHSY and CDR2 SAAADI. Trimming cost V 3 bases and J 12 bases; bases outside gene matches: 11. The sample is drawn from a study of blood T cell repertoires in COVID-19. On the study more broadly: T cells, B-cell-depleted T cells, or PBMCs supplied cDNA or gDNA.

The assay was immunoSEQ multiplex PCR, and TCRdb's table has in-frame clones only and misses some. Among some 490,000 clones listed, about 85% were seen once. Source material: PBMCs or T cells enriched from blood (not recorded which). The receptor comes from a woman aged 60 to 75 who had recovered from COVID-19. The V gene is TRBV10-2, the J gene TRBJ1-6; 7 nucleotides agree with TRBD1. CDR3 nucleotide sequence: TGCGCCAGCAGTGACCATGGGACAGCCAATCGACCCCTCCACTTT. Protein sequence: CASSDHGTANRPLHF.